A selection of T cell receptor beta chains follows, all from one sample in a study of T cells in Graves' hyperthyroidism and ophthalmopathy. TCRdb passed the multiplex PCR reads through MiXCR, listing each CDR3 protein once. Of 660,000 or so distinct CDR3 sequences detected, approximately 42% appear once; the ten largest clones hold about 7.2%. The material sequenced was peripheral blood or thyroid tissue (not recorded which). Every receptor here comes from an adult man with Graves' disease, either hyperthyroidism or ophthalmopathy (not recorded which). Both conserved end residues are part of each CDR3. A D gene is named only where the DNA matches it firmly. Clone size appears in some rows only: once, few, many, or a class for an expanded clone.

j_call clone_size d_call v_call cdr3_nt cdr3_aa
TRBJ2-6 many . TRBV7-9 TGTGCCAGCAGCCCCCGTGGTGGGGCCAACGTCCTGACTTTC CASSPRGGANVLTF
TRBJ1-5 . . TRBV7-2 TGTGCCAGCAGCCAAGATTTACAGGGTTGGCAGCCCCAGCATTTT CASSQDLQGWQPQHF
TRBJ1-2 . . TRBV29-1 TGCAGCGTTGAAGGAGGGAGCTGGGCCTCCTATGGCTACACCTTC CSVEGGSWASYGYTF
TRBJ1-5 . TRBD1 TRBV12-5 TGTGCTAGTGGTTTGATCCTAACCCGGGACAGGAATCAGCCCCAGCATTTT CASGLILTRDRNQPQHF
TRBJ1-2 . . TRBV29-1 TGCAGGGGAGGCGGGTCGAACTATGGCTACACCTTC CRGGGSNYGYTF
TRBJ1-2 . . TRBV24-1 TGTGCCACCAGCAGGGACGTTCCAAGCAAGACAGATGGCTACACCTTC CATSRDVPSKTDGYTF
TRBJ2-7 few . TRBV6-5 TGTGCCAGCAGTTACTCGAACCGGTACGAGCAGTACTTC CASSYSNRYEQYF
TRBJ2-5 many . TRBV20-1 TGCAGTGCTAGTAGGGACGTCCAAGAGACCCAGTACTTC CSASRDVQETQYF
TRBJ1-5 . . TRBV2 TGTGCCAGCAGTTTAGGCAGGTATCAGCCCCAGCATTTT CASSLGRYQPQHF
TRBJ1-5 many . TRBV20-1 TGCAGTGCTAGAGATCAGGATAGGGCAGGTCAGCCCCAGCATTTT CSARDQDRAGQPQHF
TRBJ2-5 few . TRBV20-1 TGCAGTGCTTCGGTGGGCGGGATAGAAGAGACCCAGTACTTC CSASVGGIEETQYF
TRBJ2-7 few . TRBV7-2 TGTGCCAGCAGCTTAGTTTTACCTTACGAGCAGTACTTC CASSLVLPYEQYF
TRBJ1-2 . . TRBV2 TGTGCCAGCAAGACAGTGATGAACTATGGCTACACCTTC CASKTVMNYGYTF
TRBJ1-1 many . TRBV2 TGTGCCAGCAGGAGGAACACTGAAGCTTTCTTT CASRRNTEAFF
TRBJ1-5 many TRBD1 TRBV2 TGTGCCAGCAGTGAAACCGGACAGGGAGGCCCCCAGCATTTT CASSETGQGGPQHF
TRBJ1-1 many TRBD1 TRBV19 TGTGCCAGTAGTGACAGGGTTGTAAGCACTGAAGCTTTCTTT CASSDRVVSTEAFF
TRBJ1-2 few TRBD1 TRBV12-3/TRBV12-4 TGTGCCAGCAGTCGCTCAGGGGGCAAGTACTATGGCTACACCTTC CASSRSGGKYYGYTF
TRBJ2-5 . TRBD2 TRBV7-2 TGTGCCAGCGGCCCTACTAGCGGCCAAGAGACCCAGTACTTC CASGPTSGQETQYF
TRBJ1-1 many TRBD1 TRBV29-1 TGCAGCGTTGTCCAACAGGGGGCCACTGAAGCTTTCTTT CSVVQQGATEAFF
TRBJ1-2 . TRBD1 TRBV9 TGTGCCAGCAGCCCTCGGACAGGGGGTAACACTGGCTACACCTTC CASSPRTGGNTGYTF
TRBJ1-2 few . TRBV2 TGTGCCAGCAGTGAATATCCCAGGGGACCCCTTGGCTACACCTTC CASSEYPRGPLGYTF
TRBJ2-7 many . TRBV7-2 TGTGCCAGCAGCTTAGACAGGGAGACCTACGAGCAGTACTTC CASSLDRETYEQYF
TRBJ1-1 once TRBD1 TRBV9 TGTGCCAGCAGCCAACTGCCGGGACAGGGGGCTGAAGCTTTCTTT CASSQLPGQGAEAFF
TRBJ1-6 . . TRBV11-2 TGTGCCAGCAACGTTTATAATTCACCCCTCCACTTT CASNVYNSPLHF
TRBJ1-1 few . TRBV7-9 TGTGCCAGCAGCTTAGGTGAGTCGGACACTGAAGCTTTCTTT CASSLGESDTEAFF
TRBJ1-5 . . TRBV7-9 TGTGCCAGCAGCTTGGGGGGGGGACCCAACCAGCCCCAGCATTTT CASSLGGGPNQPQHF
TRBJ1-1 many . TRBV7-3 TGTGCCAGCAGCACCAGTATGAACACTGAAGCTTTCTTT CASSTSMNTEAFF
TRBJ2-5 once TRBD1 TRBV24-1 TGTGCCACCAGTGATTTGCAGGGGGCGACCCAGTACTTC CATSDLQGATQYF
TRBJ1-2 many . TRBV28 TGTGCCAGCAGTTTCGACAGGAGAGACTATGGCTACACCTTC CASSFDRRDYGYTF
TRBJ2-7 few . TRBV4-1 TGCGCCAGCAGCCAAGTGCAACACTACGAGCAGTACTTC CASSQVQHYEQYF
TRBJ1-5 . . TRBV7-2 TGCGCCAGCAGCCAAGAGCTGGGGGGAGGGGAGCCCCAGCATTTT CASSQELGGGEPQHF
TRBJ1-1 . . TRBV7-2 TGTGCCAGCAGCTTAGTTTGGGCAGAAGAAGCTTTCTTT CASSLVWAEEAFF
TRBJ2-5 . TRBD2 TRBV7-3 TGTGCCAGCAGCTTAATCGAGGCTAGCGGACAAGAGACCCAGTACTTC CASSLIEASGQETQYF
TRBJ2-5 many . TRBV15 TGTGCCACCAGTAAGAGTCGGCTCCAAGAGACCCAGTACTTC CATSKSRLQETQYF
TRBJ1-2 few . TRBV15 TGTGCCACCCGGGACATAAGAGACTATGGCTACACCTTC CATRDIRDYGYTF
TRBJ1-1 few . TRBV5-1 TGCGCCAGCAGCTTGACATCCCAGGGGAACACTGAAGCTTTCTTT CASSLTSQGNTEAFF
TRBJ1-1 many TRBD1 TRBV24-1 TGTGCCACCAGGGACAGGACGAACACTGAAGCTTTCTTT CATRDRTNTEAFF
TRBJ1-5 . TRBD1 TRBV10-3 TGTGCCAGCGGAACAGGGGGCCGTTACAATCAGCCCCAGCATTTT CASGTGGRYNQPQHF
TRBJ2-5 . . TRBV7-6 TGTGCCAGCAGGCAGACCCAGTACTTC CASRQTQYF
TRBJ1-6 . TRBD1 TRBV7-8 TGTGCCAGCAGCTTACCGGGACAGTCCAATTCACCCCTCCACTTT CASSLPGQSNSPLHF
TRBJ1-1 few . TRBV19 TGTGCCAGTAGTATAGATCCGGGTGTGCCTGAAGCTTTCTTT CASSIDPGVPEAFF
TRBJ1-2 few TRBD1 TRBV12-3/TRBV12-4 TGTGCCAGCAGGTTAGGACAGGCTAACTATGGCTACACCTTC CASRLGQANYGYTF
TRBJ1-5 . TRBD1 TRBV20-1 TGCAGTGCTATGACAGGGAGGGATCAGCCCCAGCATTTT CSAMTGRDQPQHF
TRBJ2-5 few . TRBV13 TGTGCCAGCAGCTTAGGTCCCGGGGCGGGCCAAGAGACCCAGTACTTC CASSLGPGAGQETQYF
TRBJ2-5 . TRBD2 TRBV15 TGTGCCACCAGCAGAGAGACTAGCGGGAGGGTAGAGACCCAGTACTTC CATSRETSGRVETQYF
TRBJ1-5 few . TRBV19 TGTGCCAGTAGTATAGTGCGGGGTACAGGTCAGCCCCAGCATTTT CASSIVRGTGQPQHF
TRBJ2-5 many . TRBV7-8 TGTGCCAGCAGCTCCCCGGACACGCAGTACTTC CASSSPDTQYF
TRBJ2-2 . . TRBV20-1 TGCAGTGCTAGAGATGTGTTCGCGAACACCGGGGAGCTGTTTTTT CSARDVFANTGELFF
TRBJ1-4 few . TRBV5-1 TGCGCCAGCAGCTCTCCCGACAACCCAGCAACTAATGAAAAACTGTTTTTT CASSSPDNPATNEKLFF
TRBJ1-5 few . TRBV12-3/TRBV12-4 TGTGCCAGCAGTGAGGGCTGGGGATACCAGCCCCAGCATTTT CASSEGWGYQPQHF
TRBJ1-1 few . TRBV20-1 TGCAGTGCTAGGGAGGGGAGCACTGAAGCTTTCTTT CSAREGSTEAFF
TRBJ2-2 . . TRBV4-1 TGCGCCAGCAGCCAAGATCTAGGAACAGGAATGAACACCGGGGAGCTGTTTTTT CASSQDLGTGMNTGELFF